This TCR beta chain was recovered during a study of tissue T cells after allogeneic stem cell transplantation. Regarding the study as a whole: Anatomically similar tissues had similar TCR repertoires within each patient. The study did not identify alloreactive or antigen-specific tissue TCRs, and some clones might be persisting host cells.

Clones were sequenced by immunoSEQ multiplex PCR, and TCRdb holds only the in-frame ones, with some missing. In the table there are several thousand clones, about 40% of which are singletons. Time point meaning: mouse harvest day 14 after allogeneic transplant. Each mouse received 10^7 T-cell-depleted marrow cells plus 10^6 splenic CD5+ T cells by tail vein. This mouse GVHD model was MHC-mismatched B6 to BALB/c, profiled day 7 or 14. By share, this clone ranks as medium-sized. The antigen remains unidentified. Genes here carry mouse names. The read ends 1 residue early relative to the CDR3; the germline J gene fills the gap. The germline V gene has CDR1 KGHPV and CDR2 FQNQEV (reference sequence). The CDR3 is 15 amino acids. Germline trimming cut 2 bases from V and 1 base from J; bases unmatched to any gene: 3.

Sequenced material: gut tissue. This sequence was found in a female BALB/c mouse given C57BL/6 T cells with graft-versus-host disease after an allogeneic hematopoietic cell transplant. The chain uses TRBV26 and TRBJ2-5; 7 bases map to TRBD2. The CDR3 reads CASSLNGGYQDTQYF. The DNA read from the CDR3 is TGTGCCAGCAGTCTGAATGGGGGGTACCAAGACACCCAGTAC. The entire variable domain, with the rest obtained from reference TRBV26 and TRBJ2-5, is as follows: NSKVIQTPRYLVKGQGQKAKMRCIPEKGHPVVFWYQQNKNNEFKFLINFQNQEVLQQIDMTEKRFSAECPSNSPCSLEIQSSEAGDSALYLCASSLNGGYQDTQYFGPGTRLLVL.